The sequence of this T cell receptor (beta chain) was determined in a study of CD8 T cells in Susac syndrome. The length of the CDR3 is 12 residues. The V gene lost 5 bases and the J gene lost 7 bases, with 11 bases spanning the gap. Germline CDR1 SGHVS, CDR2 FQNEAQ. Random hexamers served to reverse transcribe roughly 0.45 to 1 ug RNA. One entry per CDR3 protein results from TCRdb running MiXCR on the immunoSEQ multiplex PCR reads. The repertoire includes 250,000 to 300,000 distinct CDR3 sequences, about 91% of them detected once, and under 0.2% sits in the top ten. This TCR was recovered from a human donor with multiple sclerosis. The V and J genes are TRBV7-8 and TRBJ1-1; D call uncertain. What was sequenced was CD8+ T cells from PBMCs. Here the CDR3 DNA reads TGTGCCAGCAGCGCCATGTGGGGTGAAGCTTTCTTT. Translation: CASSAMWGEAFF.